Each of the 8 T cell receptor beta chains below was sequenced from the same sample in a study of identical twins. One entry per CDR3 protein, called by TCRdb with MiXCR from the 5' RACE reads. The sample yields 450,000 or so distinct CDR3 sequences, about 13% seen once. Another study also made use of these data, one on yellow fever vaccine responses in identical twins.

The specimen sequenced was CD4+ T cells sorted from blood. The receptors were sampled from a woman aged 18 to 35 in good health.

This clonotype was seen a few times. Here the CDR3 reads CASSLSWRSHTQYF. The CDR3, as DNA: TGTGCCAGCAGCTTAAGTTGGCGATCGCATACGCAGTATTTT. The rearrangement uses TRBV7-2 and TRBJ2-3; D is ambiguous. Germline-derived CDR1 and CDR2 are SGHTA and FQGNSA. The CDR3 covers 14 residues. V was shortened by 2 bases and J by 7 bases, with 13 bases between the two germline ends. The complete variable domain, with remaining parts taken from reference TRBV7-2 and TRBJ2-3, reads GAGVSQSPSNKVTEKGKDVELRCDPISGHTALYWYRQSLGQGLEFLIYFQGNSAPDKSGLPSDRFSAERTGGSVSTLTIQRTQQEDSAVYLCASSLSWRSHTQYFGPGTRLTVL.

This clonotype was detected a few times. The chain has TRBV5-1 and TRBJ2-1; D is perhaps TRBD2 (6 bases). The CDR3 consists of 14 residues. Germline values: CDR1 SGHRS, CDR2 YFSETQ. V was cut by 0 bases and J by 8 bases, with 12 bases left in between. For the CDR3, the DNA is TGCGCCAGCAGCTTGGCCCCAGCGGGCTATGAGCAGTTCTTC. Its protein is CASSLAPAGYEQFF. The entire variable domain, with the rest obtained from reference TRBV5-1 and TRBJ2-1, is as follows: KAGVTQTPRYLIKTRGQQVTLSCSPISGHRSVSWYQQTPGQGLQFLFEYFSETQRNKGNFPGRFSGRQFSNSRSEMNVSTLELGDSALYLCASSLAPAGYEQFFGPGTRLTVL.

This clonotype was counted only a few times. This may arise from a read error, as a much more abundant clone is one base away. As DNA, the CDR3 is TGTGCCAGCAGCCGGGTGGCAGATACGCAGTATTTT. It specifies CASSRVADTQYF. The genes are TRBV11-2 and TRBJ2-3; D gene unclear. The germline V gene has CDR1 SGHAT and CDR2 FQNNGV. CDR3 length: 12 amino acids. V was shortened by 5 bases and J by 4 bases, with 7 bases between the two germline ends.

Only a few counts were recorded for this clonotype. The chain joins TRBV28 to TRBJ2-7; either TRBD1 or TRBD2 may fit D (5 bases each). V was clipped by 4 bases and J by 13 bases, with 14 bases between them. Germline lookup yields CDR1 MDHEN and CDR2 SYDVKM. CDR3 length: 11 residues. The chain's CDR3 is CASSSPGRNYF. CDR3 DNA sequence: TGTGCCAGCAGTTCACCGGGACGTAATTACTTC.

This clonotype occurred many times. This sequence joins TRBV7-6 and TRBJ2-1; D remains ambiguous. CDR1 SGHVS and CDR2 FNYEAQ come from the germline V gene. This CDR3 comprises 12 residues. V was cut by 1 base and J by 8 bases, with 6 bases left in between. CDR3 protein: CASSLVGDEQFF. The CDR3 DNA is TGTGCCAGCAGCTTAGTTGGCGATGAGCAGTTCTTC.

This chain uses TRBV20-1 with TRBJ1-2; weak D call: TRBD1 (5 bases). Germline V gene sequence: CDR1 DFQATT, CDR2 SNEGSKA (reference sequence). V gave up 3 bases and J gave up 0 bases, with 14 bases separating them. The CDR3 runs to 15 residues. CDR3: CSASPDGRANYGYTF. CDR3 nucleotides: TGCAGTGCTAGCCCGGATGGCAGGGCTAACTATGGCTACACCTTC.

The sample holds a few counts of this clonotype. The genes are TRBV6-5 and TRBJ2-3; D remains unclear. Germline V gene sequence: CDR1 MNHEY, CDR2 SVGAGI. The CDR3 totals 14 residues. Between the trimmed V and J ends, which lost 1 base and 6 bases, there was a span of 11 bases. The CDR3 bases are TGTGCCAGCAGTTACTTCGGTACACATGATACGCAGTATTTT. This encodes CASSYFGTHDTQYF.

This chain uses TRBV11-2 with TRBJ2-5; D is tentatively TRBD1 or TRBD2 (5 bases each). The V and J ends lost 2 bases and 5 bases respectively, with 12 bases between them. Germline V gives CDR1 SGHAT, CDR2 FQNNGV. CDR3 length: 14 amino acids. The CDR3 region is CASSLRGGLETQYF. The CDR3 DNA is TGTGCCAGCAGCTTACGGGGCGGGTTGGAGACCCAGTACTTC.